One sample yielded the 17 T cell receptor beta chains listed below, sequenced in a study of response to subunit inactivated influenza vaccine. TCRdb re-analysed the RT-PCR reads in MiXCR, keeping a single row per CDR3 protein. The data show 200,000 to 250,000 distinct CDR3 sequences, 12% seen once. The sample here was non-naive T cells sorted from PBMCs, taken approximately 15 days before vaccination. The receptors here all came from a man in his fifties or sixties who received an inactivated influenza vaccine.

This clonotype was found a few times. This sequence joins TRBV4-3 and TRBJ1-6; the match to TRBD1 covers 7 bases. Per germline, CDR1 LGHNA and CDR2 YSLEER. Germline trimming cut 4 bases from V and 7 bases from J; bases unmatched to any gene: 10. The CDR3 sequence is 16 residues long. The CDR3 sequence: CASSRSYAGGNSPLHF. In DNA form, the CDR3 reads TGCGCCAGCAGCCGAAGCTATGCAGGGGGAAATTCACCCCTCCACTTT.

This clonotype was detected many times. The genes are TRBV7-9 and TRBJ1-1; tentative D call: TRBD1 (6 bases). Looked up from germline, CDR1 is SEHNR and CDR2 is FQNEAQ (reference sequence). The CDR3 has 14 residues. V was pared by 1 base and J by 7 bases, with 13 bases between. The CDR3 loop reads CASSLETGHVEAFF. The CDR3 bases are TGTGCCAGCAGCTTAGAGACAGGACATGTTGAAGCTTTCTTT.

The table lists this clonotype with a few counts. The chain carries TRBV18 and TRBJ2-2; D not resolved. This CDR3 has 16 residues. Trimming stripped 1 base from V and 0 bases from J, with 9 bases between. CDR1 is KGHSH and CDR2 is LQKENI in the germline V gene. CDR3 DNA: TGTGCCAGCTCACCACGTCAGCTTACGAACACCGGGGAGCTGTTTTTT. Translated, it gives CASSPRQLTNTGELFF.

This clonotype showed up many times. The CDR3: CASSSGTDNSPLHF. CDR3 coding DNA: TGTGCCAGCAGTTCCGGGACAGATAATTCACCCCTCCACTTT. V is TRBV12-3 or TRBV12-4 and J is TRBJ1-6; 7 bases are a match to TRBD1. Trimming took 4 bases from V and 5 from J; bases not matched to a gene: 2. This CDR3 spans 14 amino acids.

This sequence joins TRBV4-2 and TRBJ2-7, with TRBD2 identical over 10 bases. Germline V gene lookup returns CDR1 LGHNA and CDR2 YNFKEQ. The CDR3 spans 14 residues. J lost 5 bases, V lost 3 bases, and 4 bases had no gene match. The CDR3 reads CASSHSGGAHEQYF. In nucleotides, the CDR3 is TGTGCCAGCAGCCACAGCGGGGGGGCCCACGAGCAGTACTTC.

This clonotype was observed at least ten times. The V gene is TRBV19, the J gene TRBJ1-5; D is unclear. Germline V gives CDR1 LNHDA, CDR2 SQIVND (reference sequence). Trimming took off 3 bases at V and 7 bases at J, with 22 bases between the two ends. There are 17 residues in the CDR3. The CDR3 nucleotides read TGTGCCAGTAGTATCGGAAAAGGTAGAAGTCTCGGGCAGCCCCAGCATTTT. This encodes CASSIGKGRSLGQPQHF. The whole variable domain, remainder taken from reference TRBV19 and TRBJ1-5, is DGGITQSPKYLFRKEGQNVTLSCEQNLNHDAMYWYRQDPGQGLRLIYYSQIVNDFQKGDIAEGYSVSREKKESFPLTVTSAQKNPTAFYLCASSIGKGRSLGQPQHFGDGTRLSIL.

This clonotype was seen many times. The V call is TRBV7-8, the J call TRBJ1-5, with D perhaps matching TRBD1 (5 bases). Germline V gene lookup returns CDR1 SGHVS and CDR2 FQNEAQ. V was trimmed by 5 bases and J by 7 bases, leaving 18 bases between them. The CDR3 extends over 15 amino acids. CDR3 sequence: CASSPQSGARQPQHF. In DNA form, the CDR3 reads TGTGCCAGCAGCCCCCAGAGCGGGGCGCGACAGCCCCAGCATTTT. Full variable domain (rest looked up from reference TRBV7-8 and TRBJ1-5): GAGVSQSPRYKVAKRGQDVALRCDPISGHVSLFWYQQALGQGPEFLTYFQNEAQLDKSGLPSDRFFAERPEGSVSTLKIQRTQQEDSAVYLCASSPQSGARQPQHFGDGTRLSIL.

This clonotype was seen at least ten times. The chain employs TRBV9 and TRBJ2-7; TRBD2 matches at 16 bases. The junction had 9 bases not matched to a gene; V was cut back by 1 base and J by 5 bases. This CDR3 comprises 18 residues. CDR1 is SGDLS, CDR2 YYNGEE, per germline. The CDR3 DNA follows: TGTGCCAGCAGCGTAACGGGACTAGCGGGAGGGCCTTTCGACGAGCAGTACTTC. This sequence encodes CASSVTGLAGGPFDEQYF.

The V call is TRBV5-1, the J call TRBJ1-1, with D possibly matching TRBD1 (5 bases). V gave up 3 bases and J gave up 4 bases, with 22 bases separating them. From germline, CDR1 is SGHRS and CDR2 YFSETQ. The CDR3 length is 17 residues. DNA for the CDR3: TGCGCCAGCAGCTGGAGGTCCAGAAGGGGCGACGGCACTGAAGCTTTCTTT. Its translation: CASSWRSRRGDGTEAFF.

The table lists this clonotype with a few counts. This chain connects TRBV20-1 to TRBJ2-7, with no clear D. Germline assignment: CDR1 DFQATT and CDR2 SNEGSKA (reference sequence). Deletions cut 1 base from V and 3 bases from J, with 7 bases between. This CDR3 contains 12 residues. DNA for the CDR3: TGCAGTGCTAGAGCACCCAACTACGAGCAGTACTTC. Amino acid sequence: CSARAPNYEQYF.

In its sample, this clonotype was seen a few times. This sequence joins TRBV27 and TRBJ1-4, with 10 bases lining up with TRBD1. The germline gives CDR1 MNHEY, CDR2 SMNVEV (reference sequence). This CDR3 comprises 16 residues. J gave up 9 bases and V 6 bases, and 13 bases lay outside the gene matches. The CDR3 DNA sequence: TGTGCCAGCAGGGAGACAGACAGGGGGCGAGGTAAAAAACTGTTTTTT. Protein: CASRETDRGRGKKLFF.

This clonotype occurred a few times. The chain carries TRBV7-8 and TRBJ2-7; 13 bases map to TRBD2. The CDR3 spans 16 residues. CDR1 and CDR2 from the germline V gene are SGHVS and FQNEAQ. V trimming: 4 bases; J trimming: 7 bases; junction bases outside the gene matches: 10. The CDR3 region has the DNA TGTGCCAGCAGCTCAATATCTACTAGCGGGGGGGCGGAGCAGTACTTC. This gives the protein CASSSISTSGGAEQYF.

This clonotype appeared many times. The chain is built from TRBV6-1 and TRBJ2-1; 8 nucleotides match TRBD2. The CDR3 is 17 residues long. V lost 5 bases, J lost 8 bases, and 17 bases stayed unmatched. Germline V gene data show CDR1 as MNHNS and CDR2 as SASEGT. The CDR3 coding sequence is TGTGCCAGCAGTCTCATTTCGGGGGGGATACCTTTAGATGAGCAGTTCTTC. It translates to CASSLISGGIPLDEQFF.

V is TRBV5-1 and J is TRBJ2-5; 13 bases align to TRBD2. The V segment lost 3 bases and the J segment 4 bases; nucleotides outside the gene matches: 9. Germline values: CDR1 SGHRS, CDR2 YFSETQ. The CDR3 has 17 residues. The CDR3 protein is CASSSRTSGGFGETQYF. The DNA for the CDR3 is TGCGCCAGCAGCTCTCGGACTAGCGGGGGTTTCGGAGAGACCCAGTACTTC. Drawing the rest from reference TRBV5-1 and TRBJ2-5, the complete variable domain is KAGVTQTPRYLIKTRGQQVTLSCSPISGHRSVSWYQQTPGQGLQFLFEYFSETQRNKGNFPGRFSGRQFSNSRSEMNVSTLELGDSALYLCASSSRTSGGFGETQYFGPGTRLLVL.

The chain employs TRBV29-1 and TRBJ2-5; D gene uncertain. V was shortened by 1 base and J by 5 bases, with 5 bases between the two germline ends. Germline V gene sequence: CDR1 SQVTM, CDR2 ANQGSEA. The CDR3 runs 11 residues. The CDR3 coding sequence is TGCAGCGTTGAAGGATGGGAGACCCAGTACTTC. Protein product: CSVEGWETQYF. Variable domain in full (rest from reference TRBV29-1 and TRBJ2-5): SAVISQKPSRDICQRGTSLTIQCQVDSQVTMMFWYRQQPGQSLTLIATANQGSEATYESGFVIDKFPISRPNLTFSTLTVSNMSPEDSSIYLCSVEGWETQYFGPGTRLLVL.

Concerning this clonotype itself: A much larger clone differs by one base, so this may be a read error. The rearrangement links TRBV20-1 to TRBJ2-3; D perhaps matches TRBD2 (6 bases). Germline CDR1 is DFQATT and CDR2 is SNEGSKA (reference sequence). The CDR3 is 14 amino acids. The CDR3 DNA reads TGCAGTGCTAGAAGGAGGGGTAGCATAGATACGCAGTATTTT. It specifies CSARRRGSIDTQYF.

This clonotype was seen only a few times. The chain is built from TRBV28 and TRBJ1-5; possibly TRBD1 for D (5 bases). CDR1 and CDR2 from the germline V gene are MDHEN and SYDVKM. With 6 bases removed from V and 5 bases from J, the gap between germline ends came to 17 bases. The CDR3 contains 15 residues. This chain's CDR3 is CASSSPPGLDQPQHF. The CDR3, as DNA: TGTGCCAGCAGCTCCCCTCCAGGGCTGGATCAGCCCCAGCATTTT.